Below, 14 T cell receptor beta chains from the same sample are listed, as sequenced in a study of tumor-infiltrating lymphocytes in primary liver carcinoma. Extraction also yielded germline DNA, while blood RNA was obtained from unsorted whole blood. From roughly 0.5 ug total RNA, TCR beta cDNA was generated with a primer in the constant region. ARM-PCR was slightly modified, and three nested multiplex PCR rounds with it gave rise to the TCR beta libraries. TRBV1-TRBV30 forward primers paired with a C-beta reverse primer drove the first two PCR rounds, about 10 cycles each. TCRdb called the multiplex PCR reads again in MiXCR, with one record for every CDR3 protein. The sample includes fewer than 350,000 distinct CDR3 sequences, 60% to 80% of them seen just once. The sequenced material came from peripheral blood. These TCRs come from a middle-aged man with primary liver carcinoma and hepatitis B virus infection.

A note on this clonotype: One end of the junction is discordant with germline, which a read error may explain. The chain employs TRBV4-1 and TRBJ1-1; 9 nucleotides match TRBD1. The CDR3 runs 17 residues. In germline, CDR1 is MGHRA, CDR2 YSYEKL. The CDR3 spells CASNRDRGGSPNTVAFF. CDR3 sequence (DNA): TGCGCCAGCAACCGAGACAGGGGGGGGTCACCGAACACTGTAGCTTTCTTT.

The rearrangement uses TRBV29-1 and TRBJ2-4; the D call may be TRBD1 or TRBD2 (7 bases each). V was shortened by 5 bases and J by 9 bases, with 20 bases between the two germline ends. The length of the CDR3 is 14 residues. CDR1 SQVTM and CDR2 ANQGSEA come from the germline V gene. This CDR3 is CSVHGEGTEIIQYF. The CDR3 DNA sequence: TGCAGCGTTCATGGGGAGGGGACAGAAATCATTCAGTACTTC.

Worth noting for this clonotype: A much larger clone is a single base away; this may be a read error. V and J are TRBV6-5 and TRBJ1-2, with D maybe TRBD1 (5 bases). Germline V gives CDR1 MNHEY, CDR2 SVGAGI. There are 15 residues in the CDR3. The CDR3 reads CVSNTGSGLVYGYTF. Written as DNA, the CDR3 is TGTGTCAGCAACACGGGGTCAGGGTTAGTCTATGGCTACACCTTC.

This clonotype appeared a few times. It may be a read error: a sequence one base away is much more abundant. This chain joins TRBV12-3 or TRBV12-4 and TRBJ1-5, with D perhaps TRBD1 (6 bases). CDR3 length: 12 amino acids. This CDR3 reads CVSSFRGQPQHF. CDR3 DNA: TGTGTCAGCAGTTTCAGGGGTCAGCCCCAGCATTTT.

As for this clonotype: Germline and junction disagree at one end, which may indicate a read error. The V and J genes are TRBV11-2 and TRBJ1-2; the match to TRBD1 covers 11 bases. The CDR3 spans 15 residues. Germline lookup yields CDR1 SGHAT and CDR2 FQNNGV. The CDR3, as DNA: TGTACCAGCAGCAGAGGGACAGGGGGATTCGAAGGCTACACCTTC. This codes for CTSSRGTGGFEGYTF.

Note on this clonotype: A junction boundary mismatches the germline segment, possibly from a read error. The chain recombines TRBV6-5 with TRBJ2-1; 8 bases align to TRBD2. This CDR3 comprises 15 residues. Per the germline V gene, CDR1 is MNHEY and CDR2 is SVGAGI. DNA of the CDR3: TGTGCCAACAACCCCACTAGCGGCCCTTACAATGAGCAGCTCTTC. It specifies CANNPTSGPYNEQLF.

This clonotype was counted many times. The V call is TRBV11-1, the J call TRBJ2-5; the D gene is possibly TRBD2 (7 bases). Between the trimmed V and J ends, which lost 5 bases and 1 base, there was a span of 11 bases. The CDR3 runs to 14 residues. Looked up from germline, CDR1 is SGHAT and CDR2 is FQDESV (reference sequence). This CDR3 reads CASSEGGGQETQYF. CDR3 nucleotide sequence: TGTGCCAGCAGCGAGGGAGGGGGCCAAGAGACCCAGTACTTC.

Remarks on this clonotype: The junction shows a germline mismatch at one end, possibly a read error. The chain couples TRBV6-1 to TRBJ2-7; weak D call: TRBD1 (6 bases). The CDR3 length is 15 residues. Per germline, CDR1 MNHNS and CDR2 SASEGT. CDR3 loop: CATSLIIGQSYEQYF. CDR3 sequence (DNA): TGTGCCACCAGTTTAATAATAGGACAGTCCTACGAGCAGTACTTC.

This clonotype was counted ten times or more. V usage is TRBV6-1 and J usage is TRBJ2-2; 9 bases line up with TRBD1. V was clipped by 6 bases and J by 6 bases; unmatched bases: 5. The length of the CDR3 is 14 residues. CDR1 MNHNS and CDR2 SASEGT come from the germline V gene. The CDR3 reads CASRGTGRAGELFF. For the CDR3, the DNA is TGTGCCAGCAGGGGGACAGGGCGAGCCGGGGAGCTGTTTTTT.

Comment on this clonotype: At one of its ends the junction is not consistent with the germline gene, which may arise from a read error. The chain has TRBV11-1 and TRBJ2-1, with D perhaps TRBD1 or TRBD2 (7 bases each). Germline V CDR1 and CDR2: SGHAT, FQDESV (reference sequence). CDR3 length: 16 residues. CDR3 region: CASSSTGEGWNNDQFF. CDR3 nucleotides: TGTGCCAGTAGCTCCACAGGGGAGGGATGGAACAATGATCAGTTCTTC.

For this clonotype: Being one base from a much bigger clone, this may be a read error. This chain links TRBV12-3 or TRBV12-4 with TRBJ2-2; 7 bases are shared with TRBD2. Germline trimming cut 4 bases from V and 6 bases from J; bases unmatched to any gene: 14. CDR3 size: 17 residues. CDR3 in DNA: TGTGCCAGCAGTTCCGTCTCCACTGCAGGGAGGGCCGGGGAGCTGTTTTTT. Translating gives CASSSVSTAGRAGELFF.

At least ten counts were recorded for this clonotype. This chain connects TRBV10-3 to TRBJ2-7, with 7 positions matching TRBD2. Germline trimming cut 0 bases from V and 5 bases from J; bases unmatched to any gene: 7. CDR1 and CDR2 (germline): ENHRY, SYGVKD. This CDR3 has 15 amino acids. CDR3 protein: CAISESGGRGNEQYF. The CDR3 DNA is TGTGCCATCAGTGAGTCGGGGGGGAGAGGGAACGAGCAGTACTTC.

About this clonotype: At one boundary the junction diverges from the germline segment, which might be a read error. The CDR3 region has the DNA TGCTCAAGCAGCAAGGGACTAGCGGAATTCTACAAGCAGTACTTC. This codes for CSSSKGLAEFYKQYF. The V and J genes are TRBV4-1 and TRBJ2-7, with 11 bases that match TRBD2. This CDR3 region has 15 residues. The V gene's germline CDR1 is MGHRA and CDR2 YSYEKL.

In regard to this clonotype: A read error may account for a junction end that differs from germline. The chain carries TRBV10-3 and TRBJ2-7; 8 bases are a match to TRBD2. The CDR3 is 14 residues long. Looked up from germline, CDR1 is ENHRY and CDR2 is SYGVKD. The DNA for the CDR3 is TGTGCCGTCAGTGATGGGACTAGATCCTACGAGCAGTACTTC. It translates to CAVSDGTRSYEQYF.